The 5 T cell receptor beta chains listed next were all sequenced from one sample in a study of regulatory T cells in long-lasting Graves disease. The TCR beta library used iRepertoire HTBI primers with Arm-PCR amplification of CDR3. A single record per CDR3 protein comes from TCRdb applying MiXCR to the multiplex PCR reads. The repertoire has over 350,000 distinct CDR3 sequences, 14% to 15% of them found once; the top ten carry roughly 8%. As to time point: newly diagnosed GD, antithyroid drugs for less than 3 months. Following extraction of RNA from PBMCs, that RNA was used to make the TCR library. The same specimen was also included in a second study, on T cells in Graves' hyperthyroidism and ophthalmopathy.

Sequences were derived from peripheral blood mononuclear cells (PBMCs), sampled at new diagnosis, from a patient treated with antithyroid drugs. The receptor source for this set is a woman aged 40 to 50 with Graves disease.

This clonotype was counted only a few times. The chain carries TRBV11-3 and TRBJ2-1; unclear D gene. V lost 4 bases and J 1 base, leaving 20 bases between the germline ends. Germline V gene lookup returns CDR1 SGHNT and CDR2 YENEEA. This CDR3 spans 18 amino acids. DNA of the CDR3: TGTGCCAGCAGCTCCCCGGTGGGTACAGCGCGGTCCTACAATGAGCAGTTCTTC. Translating it yields CASSSPVGTARSYNEQFF.

This clonotype was seen at least ten times. V usage is TRBV20-1 and J usage is TRBJ2-3; D is undetermined. The germline V gene has CDR1 DFQATT and CDR2 SNEGSKA (reference sequence). Trimming stripped 0 bases from V and 2 bases from J, with 12 bases between. The CDR3 is 15 amino acids. The CDR3 is CSARDLSASTDTQYF. For the CDR3, the DNA is TGCAGTGCTAGAGATCTGAGCGCGTCCACAGATACGCAGTATTTT.

This clonotype was observed a few times. The genes are TRBV5-4 and TRBJ2-5; no firm D call. V shed 4 bases and J shed 5 bases, with 12 bases lying between them. Per germline, CDR1 SGHNT and CDR2 YYREEE (reference sequence). CDR3 length equals 13 residues. DNA of the CDR3: TGTGCCAGCAGCCAGCCTTTAGGGGAGACCCAGTACTTC. The encoded protein is CASSQPLGETQYF.

This clonotype was seen ten or more times. The chain combines TRBV28 with TRBJ2-3, with 11 bases matching TRBD1. The CDR3 has 15 amino acids. Germline V gene sequence: CDR1 MDHEN, CDR2 SYDVKM. V shed 8 bases and J 4 bases; nucleotides not matched to a gene: 8. CDR3 protein: CASGPPGQGADTQYF. As DNA, the CDR3 is TGTGCCAGCGGCCCTCCGGGACAGGGGGCAGATACGCAGTATTTT.

This clonotype was observed at least ten times. V gene TRBV19 combines with J gene TRBJ1-1; 7 bases align to TRBD1. The J segment lost 5 bases and the V segment lost 6 bases, leaving 6 bases of the junction unmatched. Germline-derived CDR1 and CDR2 are LNHDA and SQIVND (reference sequence). This CDR3 is 13 amino acids long. Here the CDR3 reads CASSEGARTEAFF. The CDR3 DNA reads as TGTGCCAGTAGCGAGGGGGCGAGGACTGAAGCTTTCTTT.